The clone carrying this T cell receptor beta chain was counted between two and nine times. Its antigen remains unidentified. With 1 base removed from V and 3 bases from J, the gap between germline ends came to 7 bases. This CDR3 contains 14 residues. Germline assignment: CDR1 LGHNA and CDR2 YSLEER. This sample was included in a study of post-analysis software for immune sequencing data. cDNA libraries of TCR beta carried unique molecular identifiers. Via MiXCR, TCRdb re-called the PCR reads, giving one row per CDR3 protein. This repertoire shows 400,000 to 500,000 distinct CDR3 sequences, less than 40% found once; its top ten account for 6.5% to 8%. Notes on the study in general: Five or six TRBV segments appeared more often in patients than in controls, and TRBV5-6, TRBV5-1 and TRBV20-1 were among these.

The sequenced sample consisted of blood. The chain recombines TRBV4-3 with TRBJ2-1; D might be TRBD1 (6 bases). This sequence originates from a girl between 2 and 10 years old with multiple sclerosis. Here the CDR3 DNA reads TGCGCCAGCAGCCAAGGACAGGTCTACAATGAGCAGTTCTTC. Translating gives CASSQGQVYNEQFF.